These 2 T cell receptor beta chains came from one sample sequenced in a study of blood T cell repertoires in COVID-19. This table comes from immunoSEQ multiplex PCR, and its TCRdb copy is limited to in-frame clones, with some not included. This table holds just under 45,000 clones, more than 75% found once. Sequencing was done on a sample of peripheral blood. The receptors stem from a man between 35 and 55 years old with COVID-19, enrolled during active disease.

This rearrangement joins TRBV23-1 to TRBJ2-1, with D perhaps matching TRBD2 (6 bases). TRBV23-1 is an ORF for which the function is uncertain. The V end lost 2 bases, the J end lost 4 bases, and 12 bases lay between the germline ends. The length of the CDR3 is 15 residues. The CDR3 here is CASSQLSGDYNEQFF. CDR3 in DNA: TGCGCCAGCAGTCAACTATCGGGGGATTACAATGAGCAGTTCTTC.

This clone was seen only once. CDR3 DNA: TGCGCCAGTGGAGGACAGGGCCACACTGAAGCTTTCTTT. Translation: CASGGQGHTEAFF. The chain has TRBV5-1 and TRBJ1-1, with 8 bases identical to TRBD1. With V trimmed by 8 bases and J by 3 bases, 6 bases remained unmatched. The CDR3 contains 13 residues. Germline CDR1 is SGHRS and CDR2 is YFSETQ.